The clone carrying this T cell receptor beta chain was seen a handful of times. Its antigen is not identified. Germline lookup yields CDR1 SGHTA and CDR2 FQGTGA. The CDR3 spans 13 residues. The germline V and J ends were trimmed by 1 base and 7 bases, with 7 bases remaining between them. These data are taken from a study of T-cell memory formation after mild COVID-19. Study details: The two donors had largely donor-specific TCR clusters. Overall study results and limits: The appearance of some responding clones in pre-infection memory suggested that cross-reactive memory joined. Mostly located in CM and EM were contracting CD4+ clones, with contracting CD8+ clones located in EMRA.

TCRdb recomputed calls from the 5' RACE reads with MiXCR, one row per CDR3 protein. The repertoire holds approximately 580,000 distinct CDR3 sequences, with around 21% as singletons. Sequencing used PBMCs or a T cell subset sorted from them (not recorded which). This receptor was taken from an adult woman who had mild COVID-19 (a few samples of this study predate the infection). Cell type and time point are not known. The rearrangement links TRBV7-3 to TRBJ2-2; D is perhaps TRBD2 (5 bases). The CDR3 sequence: CASSLRERGELFF. The CDR3 coding sequence is TGTGCCAGCAGCTTAAGGGAGCGCGGGGAGCTGTTTTTT.